Sequencing of this TCR beta chain was carried out in a study of T-cell reconstitution after alpha-beta-depleted transplantation in children. Findings and caveats of the study: Expanded graft clones, several hundred of them, were reportedly the source of alpha-beta T cells about two months after transplant. T-cell counts and diversity were attributed mostly to newly produced T cells one year after transplant. Surviving recipient T cells and intrathymic progenitors accounted for some patients' high TCRbeta diversity at day 60.

Unique molecular identifiers were used in preparing the TCRbeta library. TCRdb used MiXCR to reprocess the PCR reads, holding one entry per CDR3 protein. The sample carries around 670,000 distinct CDR3 sequences, 13% recorded once. Per germline, CDR1 MDHEN and CDR2 SYDVKM. CDR3 length equals 14 residues. With V trimmed by 2 bases and J by 5 bases, 6 bases remained unmatched. This clonotype has more than one count but fewer than ten. Its target is not known. The sequenced sample was PBMCs, obtained before TCRalphabeta/CD19-depleted stem cell transplant. The TCR comes from a girl aged 2-15 years with congenital amegakaryocytic thrombocytopenia, due to receive a stem cell transplant. The chain joins TRBV28 to TRBJ2-7, with 7 bases identical to TRBD2. The DNA of the CDR3 is TGTGCCAGCAGTTTAAGCGGGACTATGGACGAGCAGTACTTC. Its protein product is CASSLSGTMDEQYF.